These 26 T cell receptor beta chains were sequenced from one sample in a study. TCRdb processed the 5' RACE reads anew with MiXCR; each CDR3 protein has one entry. The data show around 43,000 distinct CDR3 sequences, 18% seen once. Material for sequencing was naive CD4+ T cells sorted from a lymph node. Subset described: naive CD4+ T cells, CD4+CD45RA+CD25-. The receptors originated from a female donor with breast cancer.

This clonotype was seen a few times. V gene TRBV6-2 or TRBV6-3 combines with J gene TRBJ2-7; maybe TRBD1 (5 bases). Trimming cost V 11 bases and J 8 bases, with 22 bases left between them. Germline lookup yields CDR1 MNHEY and CDR2 SVGEGT. The CDR3 spans 13 residues. In DNA form, the CDR3 reads TGTGCCTCCTCCGACAGAACGGTGGAGAAGCAGTACTTC. The encoded protein is CASSDRTVEKQYF.

This clonotype was seen ten or more times. J is TRBJ2-7 and V is TRBV6-5; D is ambiguous. Germline V CDR1 and CDR2: MNHEY, SVGAGI. The germline V and J ends were trimmed by 2 bases and 2 bases, with 7 bases remaining between them. The length of the CDR3 is 13 residues. The CDR3 reads CASSYAVTYEQYF. The CDR3 nucleotides read TGTGCCAGCAGTTACGCCGTAACCTACGAGCAGTACTTC.

The rearrangement uses TRBV20-1 and TRBJ2-3; 12 nucleotides align to TRBD2. Germline lookup yields CDR1 DFQATT and CDR2 SNEGSKA (reference sequence). The CDR3 runs to 18 residues. Losses at the gene ends were 6 bases for V and 0 bases for J; bases not matched to a gene: 13. The DNA of the CDR3 is TGCAGTGCCATACCCGGACTAGCGGGGTACCCTAGCACAGATACGCAGTATTTT. This codes for CSAIPGLAGYPSTDTQYF.

As to this clonotype: This may arise from a read error, as a much more abundant clone is one base away. The chain couples TRBV6-5 to TRBJ1-2; D perhaps matches TRBD1 (6 bases). The V end lost 0 bases, the J end lost 3 bases, and 11 bases lay between the germline ends. Germline loops: CDR1 MNHEY, CDR2 SVGAGI. CDR3 size: 15 residues. The DNA of the CDR3 is TGTGCCAGCAGTTACTCGAGTGGACAGTACTATGGCTACACCTTC. This sequence encodes CASSYSSGQYYGYTF.

This sequence joins TRBV28 and TRBJ2-5; D is unresolved. V gave up 5 bases and J gave up 4 bases, with 14 bases separating them. In germline, CDR1 is MDHEN, CDR2 SYDVKM. CDR3 length: 14 residues. CDR3 sequence reads: CASSTQQLRETQYF. CDR3 sequence (DNA): TGTGCCAGCAGTACTCAACAGCTTAGAGAGACCCAGTACTTC.

This clonotype was counted ten times or more. V is TRBV4-3 and J is TRBJ1-5, with a possible D match to TRBD1 (5 bases). Germline V gene sequence: CDR1 LGHNA, CDR2 YSLEER. Deletions cut 4 bases from V and 5 bases from J, with 15 bases between. This CDR3 spans 15 amino acids. The CDR3 DNA reads as TGCGCCAGCAGCCGCGGAAGGGGCCGCTATCAGCCCCAGCATTTT. Translated: CASSRGRGRYQPQHF.

This clonotype was detected only a few times. The genes are TRBV7-9 and TRBJ2-2; D may be TRBD2 (6 bases). This CDR3 has 15 residues. Germline V gene sequence: CDR1 SEHNR, CDR2 FQNEAQ (reference sequence). The V end was cut by 5 bases, the J end by 1 base, with 11 bases between. Written as DNA, the CDR3 is TGTGCCAGCAGCCATCCGGGACTGAACACCGGGGAGCTGTTTTTT. Translation gives CASSHPGLNTGELFF.

The gene calls are TRBV15 and TRBJ1-1; possible D gene TRBD1, 6 bases. Per the germline V gene, CDR1 is LNHNV and CDR2 is YYDKDF (reference sequence). V shed 5 bases and J shed 1 base, with 17 bases lying between them. This CDR3 has 16 amino acids. CDR3 residues: CATSRGNGQTNTEAFF. The CDR3, as DNA: TGTGCCACCAGCCGGGGTAATGGACAGACGAACACTGAAGCTTTCTTT.

The rearrangement links TRBV2 to TRBJ1-5; TRBD1 matches 8 bases. The CDR3 is 14 amino acids. Germline loops: CDR1 SNHLY, CDR2 FYNNEI. The V segment lost 8 bases and the J segment 2 bases; nucleotides outside the gene matches: 5. CDR3 region: CASSRDRRNQPQHF. The CDR3 DNA reads as TGTGCCAGCTCCCGGGACAGGCGCAATCAGCCCCAGCATTTT.

The gene calls are TRBV6-6 and TRBJ2-1; D is uncertain. The germline CDR1 and CDR2 sequences are MNHNY and SVGAGI (reference sequence). V lost 4 bases and J lost 2, with 12 bases in between. This CDR3 comprises 15 residues. In DNA form, the CDR3 reads TGTGCCAGCAGTTCCGGTGTCAGCACCTACAATGAGCAGTTCTTC. Its translation is CASSSGVSTYNEQFF.

The chain uses TRBV2 and TRBJ2-5; D possibly matches TRBD1 or TRBD2 (6 bases each). The V end was cut by 10 bases, the J end by 5 bases, with 17 bases between. The germline V gene encodes CDR1 SNHLY and CDR2 FYNNEI. This CDR3 is 13 amino acids long. The CDR3 here is CATPRGRRETQYF. Here the CDR3 DNA reads TGTGCCACCCCCCGGGGGCGAAGGGAGACCCAGTACTTC.

This clonotype has more than one count but fewer than ten. This chain links TRBV5-1 with TRBJ1-5; TRBD1 matches at 8 bases. With 0 bases clipped from V and 7 bases from J, the junction kept 9 bases outside the gene matches. The CDR3 is 16 amino acids. The germline gives CDR1 SGHRS, CDR2 YFSETQ. CDR3 loop: CASSLGDRQGGQPQHF. CDR3 coding DNA: TGCGCCAGCAGCTTGGGGGACAGGCAGGGCGGACAGCCCCAGCATTTT.

The chain joins TRBV4-3 to TRBJ2-3; 8 bases line up with TRBD2. This CDR3 region has 18 residues. From germline, CDR1 is LGHNA and CDR2 YSLEER. The V segment lost 2 bases and the J segment 3 bases; nucleotides outside the gene matches: 13. CDR3 sequence (DNA): TGCGCCAGCAGCCAAAGGTTTTTTCGAGCGGGAGTTACAGATACGCAGTATTTT. Its protein product is CASSQRFFRAGVTDTQYF.

This clonotype appeared a few times. This rearrangement joins TRBV5-1 to TRBJ2-2; maybe TRBD2 (6 bases). V was clipped by 0 bases and J by 4 bases, with 13 bases between them. Germline loops: CDR1 SGHRS, CDR2 YFSETQ. This CDR3 spans 16 amino acids. CDR3 in amino acids: CASSLAFSGLTGELFF. DNA of the CDR3: TGCGCCAGCAGCTTGGCCTTTAGCGGACTCACCGGGGAGCTGTTTTTT.

This CDR3 is CASSYPDRGGNEKLFF. Written as DNA, the CDR3 is TGTGCCAGCAGTTACCCCGACAGGGGCGGTAATGAAAAACTGTTTTTT. This chain connects TRBV6-6 to TRBJ1-4, with 8 bases matching TRBD1. The CDR3 is made up of 16 amino acids. V lost 2 bases, J lost 4 bases, and 6 bases stayed unmatched. CDR1 is MNHNY, CDR2 SVGAGI, per germline (reference sequence).

This chain uses TRBV20-1 with TRBJ2-1; D not certain. V was pared by 6 bases and J by 2 bases, with 14 bases between. The CDR3 contains 14 residues. Looked up from germline, CDR1 is DFQATT and CDR2 is SNEGSKA (reference sequence). The CDR3, as DNA: TGCAGTGCCCCAGGACCGATTCCCTACAATGAGCAGTTCTTC. Its translation: CSAPGPIPYNEQFF.

By share, this clonotype ranks as medium-sized. The V call is TRBV29-1, the J call TRBJ2-7, with 7 positions matching TRBD2. V dropped 7 bases and J dropped 7; count of bases not matched to a gene: 7. The CDR3 is 11 amino acids. The germline CDR1 and CDR2 sequences are SQVTM and ANQGSEA. CDR3: CSAFTGREQYF. The CDR3 DNA follows: TGCAGCGCTTTCACCGGGAGGGAGCAGTACTTC.

As regards this clonotype: Possible read error: a much larger clone is one base away. The chain carries TRBV20-1 and TRBJ2-2; unclear D gene. Germline V gene lookup returns CDR1 DFQATT and CDR2 SNEGSKA (reference sequence). V was clipped by 3 bases and J by 7 bases, with 15 bases between them. The CDR3 has 14 amino acids. The chain's CDR3 is CSASPPGSSGELFF. The CDR3 nucleotides are TGCAGTGCTAGCCCTCCAGGTAGCAGCGGGGAGCTGTTTTTT.

Concerning this clonotype itself: Being one base from a much bigger clone, this may be a read error. The chain links TRBV5-5 to TRBJ1-5; tentatively, D is TRBD1 (5 bases). CDR1 is SGHKS, CDR2 YYEKEE, per germline (reference sequence). Trimming removed 1 base from V and 4 bases from J, with 15 bases in between. The CDR3 sequence is 16 residues long. The CDR3 reads CASSLFEGAGNQPQHF. Written as DNA, the CDR3 is TGTGCCAGCAGCTTGTTTGAAGGGGCGGGAAATCAGCCCCAGCATTTT.

On this clonotype: This sequence may be a read error, since a much larger clone differs from it by one base. V gene TRBV20-1 combines with J gene TRBJ1-2, with D unresolved. V was cut by 5 bases and J by 2 bases, with 9 bases left in between. CDR1 DFQATT and CDR2 SNEGSKA come from the germline V gene (reference sequence). The CDR3 sequence is 12 residues long. The CDR3 reads CSAPNQNYGYTF. DNA of the CDR3: TGCAGTGCTCCGAACCAGAACTATGGCTACACCTTC.

The sample holds a few counts of this clonotype. V and J are TRBV2 and TRBJ2-5; 8 positions match TRBD1. This CDR3 comprises 13 residues. With 6 bases clipped from V and 2 bases from J, the junction kept 2 bases outside the gene matches. In germline, CDR1 is SNHLY, CDR2 FYNNEI. For the CDR3, the DNA is TGTGCCAGCAGGGGACAGGCGCAAGAGACCCAGTACTTC. This sequence encodes CASRGQAQETQYF.

This clonotype came up a few times. The V and J genes are TRBV20-1 and TRBJ2-1, with 12 positions matching TRBD2. The germline CDR1 and CDR2 sequences are DFQATT and SNEGSKA (reference sequence). V lost 0 bases to trimming and J lost 8 bases; unmatched junction nucleotides: 8. The CDR3 contains 16 residues. The CDR3 reads CSAREGLAGGRYEQFF. In DNA form, the CDR3 reads TGCAGTGCTAGAGAGGGTCTAGCGGGAGGGAGATATGAGCAGTTCTTC.

This clonotype was recorded many times. The V gene is TRBV10-3, the J gene TRBJ1-3; D not certain. The CDR3 has 16 amino acids. Germline assignment: CDR1 ENHRY and CDR2 SYGVKD. V dropped 7 bases and J dropped 0 bases, with 16 bases sitting between them. CDR3 sequence: CAITSPGRTSGNTIYF. DNA for the CDR3: TGTGCCATCACCTCACCCGGACGGACCTCTGGAAACACCATATATTTT.

As to this clonotype: The junction shows a germline mismatch at one end, possibly a read error. V usage is TRBV7-2 and J usage is TRBJ2-1, with 8 bases that match TRBD1. The CDR3 consists of 14 residues. CDR1 and CDR2 (germline): SGHTA, FQGNSA. CDR3 nucleotides: TGTGCCGGCAGCTTAGCAGGGGGCTCGGGTGAGCAGTTCTTC. Its translation is CAGSLAGGSGEQFF.

This clonotype was counted a few times. The CDR3 DNA sequence: TGCAGCGTTTCCGCAACATGGACTGAAGCTTTCTTT. This translates into CSVSATWTEAFF. This chain connects TRBV29-1 to TRBJ1-1, with D unresolved. Deletions cut 5 bases from V and 5 bases from J, with 12 bases between. CDR3 length equals 12 residues. Germline V lookup: CDR1 SQVTM, CDR2 ANQGSEA. The full variable domain, its missing parts supplied by reference TRBV29-1 and TRBJ1-1, is SAVISQKPSRDICQRGTSLTIQCQVDSQVTMMFWYRQQPGQSLTLIATANQGSEATYESGFVIDKFPISRPNLTFSTLTVSNMSPEDSSIYLCSVSATWTEAFFGQGTRLTVV.

This clonotype occurred a few times. The chain carries TRBV3-1 and TRBJ2-5, with D perhaps TRBD1 (5 bases). The CDR3 is made up of 14 amino acids. Trimming shortened V by 5 bases and J by 4 bases, and 14 bases separated the two germline ends. CDR1 is LGHDT, CDR2 YNNKEL, per germline (reference sequence). Written as DNA, the CDR3 is TGTGCCAGCAGCGAAGGGGTGATGGGAGAGACCCAGTACTTC. It codes for CASSEGVMGETQYF.